The count of the clone carrying this T cell receptor (beta chain) is one. The antigen is not known. Profiled with immunoSEQ multiplex PCR; TCRdb holds only in-frame clones, not every one. Of thousands of clones listed, about 85% are singletons. This specimen comes from a study of immune evolution from preneoplasia to lung adenocarcinoma. Across the whole study: HLA loss of heterozygosity: under 7.5% AIS, under 19% MIA, around 35% ADC, none AAH.

Study conclusions and caveats: Later-stage lesions seemingly showed higher T cell density and diversity than normal lung.

The source material was FFPE minimally invasive lung adenocarcinoma tissue. This clonotype was obtained from an elderly person with lung adenocarcinoma.

DNA of the CDR3: TGCGCCAGCAGCTGGGGGACGGGGAACACTGAAGCTTTCTTT. Its protein product is CASSWGTGNTEAFF. The J gene is TRBJ1-1, the V gene TRBV5-1; tentatively, D is TRBD1 (5 bases). Trimming removed 3 bases at V and 1 base at J, with 10 bases between. The V gene's germline CDR1 is SGHRS and CDR2 YFSETQ. This CDR3 spans 14 amino acids.